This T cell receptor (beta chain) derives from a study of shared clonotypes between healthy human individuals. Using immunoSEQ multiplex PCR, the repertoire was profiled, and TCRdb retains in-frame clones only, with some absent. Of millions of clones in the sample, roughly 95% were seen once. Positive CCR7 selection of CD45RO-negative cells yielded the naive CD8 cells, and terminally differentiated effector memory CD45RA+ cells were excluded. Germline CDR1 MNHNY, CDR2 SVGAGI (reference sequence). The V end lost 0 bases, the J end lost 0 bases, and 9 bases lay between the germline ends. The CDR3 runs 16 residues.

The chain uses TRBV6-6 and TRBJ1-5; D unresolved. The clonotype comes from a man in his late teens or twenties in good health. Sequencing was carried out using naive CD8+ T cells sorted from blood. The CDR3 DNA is TGTGCCAGCAGTTACTCGGGCAGCGATAGCAATCAGCCCCAGCATTTT. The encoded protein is CASSYSGSDSNQPQHF.